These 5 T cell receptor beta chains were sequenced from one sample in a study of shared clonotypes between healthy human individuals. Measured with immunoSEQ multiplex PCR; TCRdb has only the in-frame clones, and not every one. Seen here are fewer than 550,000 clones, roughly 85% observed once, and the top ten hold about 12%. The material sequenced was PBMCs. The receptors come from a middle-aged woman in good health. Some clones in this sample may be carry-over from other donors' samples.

CDR3 sequence (DNA): TGTGCCAGCAGCCAAGAGCCCAGGAACACTGAAGCTTTCTTT. Translated: CASSQEPRNTEAFF. V is TRBV4-2 and J is TRBJ1-1; D gene ambiguous. The length of the CDR3 is 14 residues. V was cut by 0 bases and J by 1 base, with 6 bases left in between. CDR1 is LGHNA, CDR2 YNFKEQ, per germline.

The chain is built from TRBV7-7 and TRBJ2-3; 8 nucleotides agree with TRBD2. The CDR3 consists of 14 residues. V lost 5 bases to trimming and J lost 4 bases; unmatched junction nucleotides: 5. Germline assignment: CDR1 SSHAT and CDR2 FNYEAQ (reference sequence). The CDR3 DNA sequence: TGTGCCAGCAGCCTAAGCGGGAGCGCAGATACGCAGTATTTT. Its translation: CASSLSGSADTQYF.

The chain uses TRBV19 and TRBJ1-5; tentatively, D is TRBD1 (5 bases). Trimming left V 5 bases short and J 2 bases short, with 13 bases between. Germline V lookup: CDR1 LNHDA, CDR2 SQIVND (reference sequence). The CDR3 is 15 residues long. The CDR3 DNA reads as TGTGCCAGTAGTCCCGCCCCGGGGGGCAATCAGCCCCAGCATTTT. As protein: CASSPAPGGNQPQHF. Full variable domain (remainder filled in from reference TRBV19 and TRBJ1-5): DGGITQSPKYLFRKEGQNVTLSCEQNLNHDAMYWYRQDPGQGLRLIYYSQIVNDFQKGDIAEGYSVSREKKESFPLTVTSAQKNPTAFYLCASSPAPGGNQPQHFGDGTRLSIL.

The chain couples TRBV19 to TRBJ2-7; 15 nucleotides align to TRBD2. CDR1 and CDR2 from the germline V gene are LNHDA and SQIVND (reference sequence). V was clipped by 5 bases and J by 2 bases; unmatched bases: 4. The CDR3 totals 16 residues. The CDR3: CASSPGLAGGPYEQYF. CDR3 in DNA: TGTGCCAGTAGTCCAGGACTAGCGGGAGGGCCCTACGAGCAGTACTTC.

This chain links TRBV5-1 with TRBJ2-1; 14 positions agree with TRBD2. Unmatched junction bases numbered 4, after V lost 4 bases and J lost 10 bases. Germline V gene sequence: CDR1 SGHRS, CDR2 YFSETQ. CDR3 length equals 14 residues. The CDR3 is CASSGGLAGEEQFF. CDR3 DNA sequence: TGCGCCAGCAGCGGGGGACTAGCGGGAGAGGAGCAGTTCTTC.